This T cell receptor (beta chain) came from a study of blood T cell repertoires in COVID-19. On the study more broadly: Material from acute and convalescent COVID-19 was sourced from the United States, Italy and Spain. T cells, B-cell-depleted T cells, or PBMCs supplied cDNA or gDNA.

In the study's own analysis: The authors estimated nucleated cell counts from reference gene primer amplification. TCRdb's table, derived via immunoSEQ multiplex PCR, lists solely in-frame clones and lacks some. V and J calls plus clone size are reproduced from that table; the DNA served to infer D and trimming. The sample lists 70,000 or so clones; more than 90% were seen once. The V and J ends lost 5 bases and 1 base, in that order; junction bases with no gene match: 3. This CDR3 has 15 amino acids. Germline assignment: CDR1 LNHDA and CDR2 SQIVND (reference sequence). Specimen: peripheral blood. The chain links TRBV19 to TRBJ2-1, with TRBD2 identical over 9 bases. This sequence was found in a man over 45 with acute or convalescent COVID-19. The CDR3: CASSRTSVSYNEQFF. Written as DNA, the CDR3 is TGTGCCAGTAGTCGGACTAGCGTTTCCTACAATGAGCAGTTCTTC.